Below are 9 T cell receptor beta chains sequenced from a single sample in a study of vaccination and CD4 T cells after COVID-19. Antigens of these TCRs are unknown. The treatment was: roughly 10-day PBMC culture with coronavirus spike peptide pools or control peptides (ViraFEST assay). Sequencing of the DNA from cultured CD4+ T cells was carried out with the Oncomine TCR Beta short-read assay. TCRdb recomputed calls from the PCR reads with MiXCR, one row per CDR3 protein. The data hold more than 15,000 distinct CDR3 sequences, with less than 65% observed a single time. The sample in question was cultured CD4+ T cells from blood, obtained after SARS-CoV-2 vaccination. The receptors were sampled from a human donor with COVID-19.

This clonotype was detected only once. Germline and junction disagree at one end, which may indicate a read error. The rearrangement uses TRBV7-6 and TRBJ2-2; D remains ambiguous. The CDR3 length is 12 residues. Germline V CDR1 and CDR2: SGHVS, FNYEAQ. CDR3 in amino acids: CASSSGSGELFF. CDR3 DNA sequence: TGTGCTAGCAGCTCCGGTTCCGGGGAGCTGTTTTTT.

This chain joins TRBV20-1 and TRBJ1-3; no clear D gene. The CDR3 contains 14 residues. The germline CDR1 and CDR2 sequences are DFQATT and SNEGSKA (reference sequence). V was cut by 3 bases and J by 7 bases, with 16 bases left in between. CDR3 amino acids: CSASVPPPLNTIYF. The CDR3 nucleotides read TGCAGTGCTAGTGTACCCCCTCCTCTGAACACCATATATTTT.

This rearrangement joins TRBV6-1 to TRBJ1-1; D may be TRBD1 (5 bases). CDR1 MNHNS and CDR2 SASEGT come from the germline V gene. Trimming removed 5 bases at V and 6 bases at J, with 13 bases between. CDR3 length equals 13 residues. Written as DNA, the CDR3 is TGTGCCAGCAGTACCGCAGGGTGGGCTGAAGCTTTCTTT. It is translated as CASSTAGWAEAFF.

This chain uses TRBV6-5 with TRBJ2-4, with D unclear. Trimming took 0 bases from V and 7 from J, leaving 1 base between them. The CDR3 consists of 11 residues. CDR1 is MNHEY and CDR2 is SVGAGI in the germline V gene. The CDR3 DNA is TGTGCCAGCAGTTACTCCAACATTCAGTACTTC. Translated, it gives CASSYSNIQYF.

The chain carries TRBV20-1 and TRBJ2-3; the D gene is possibly TRBD2 (6 bases). This CDR3 has 14 residues. The germline V gene has CDR1 DFQATT and CDR2 SNEGSKA (reference sequence). V lost 2 bases to trimming and J lost 2 bases, with 11 bases between them. This CDR3 reads CSARLSGITDTQYF. The CDR3 bases are TGCAGTGCTAGACTTAGCGGAATCACAGATACGCAGTATTTT.

V is TRBV20-1 and J is TRBJ1-1, with TRBD1 matching 9 bases. The germline V gene encodes CDR1 DFQATT and CDR2 SNEGSKA (reference sequence). With V trimmed by 5 bases and J by 4 bases, 11 bases remained unmatched. The CDR3 sequence is 15 residues long. CDR3 sequence reads: CSAFRTGDVPTEAFF. CDR3 in DNA: TGCAGTGCTTTCCGGACAGGGGACGTTCCCACTGAAGCTTTCTTT.

This clonotype has only one observation. This chain connects TRBV20-1 to TRBJ1-5; 10 positions agree with TRBD1. The CDR3 length is 15 residues. Germline V gives CDR1 DFQATT, CDR2 SNEGSKA (reference sequence). J gave up 7 bases and V 3 bases, and 9 bases lay outside the gene matches. The DNA for the CDR3 is TGCAGTGCTAGTCGCCGACAGGGGGCAGGACAGCCCCAGCATTTT. Protein product: CSASRRQGAGQPQHF.

The chain has TRBV19 and TRBJ2-5; D is unresolved. The V gene's germline CDR1 is LNHDA and CDR2 SQIVND (reference sequence). Deletions cut 3 bases from V and 5 bases from J, with 10 bases between. The CDR3 covers 13 residues. For the CDR3, the DNA is TGTGCCAGTAGTATGGCGAGACGGGAGACCCAGTACTTC. Translation: CASSMARRETQYF.

The V and J genes are TRBV7-2 and TRBJ2-4, with D unclear. The CDR3 spans 13 residues. Germline values: CDR1 SGHTA, CDR2 FQGNSA. Trimming took off 3 bases at V and 3 bases at J, with 6 bases between the two ends. The CDR3 region is CASSFWGKNIQYF. DNA of the CDR3: TGTGCCAGCAGCTTCTGGGGCAAAAACATTCAGTACTTC.